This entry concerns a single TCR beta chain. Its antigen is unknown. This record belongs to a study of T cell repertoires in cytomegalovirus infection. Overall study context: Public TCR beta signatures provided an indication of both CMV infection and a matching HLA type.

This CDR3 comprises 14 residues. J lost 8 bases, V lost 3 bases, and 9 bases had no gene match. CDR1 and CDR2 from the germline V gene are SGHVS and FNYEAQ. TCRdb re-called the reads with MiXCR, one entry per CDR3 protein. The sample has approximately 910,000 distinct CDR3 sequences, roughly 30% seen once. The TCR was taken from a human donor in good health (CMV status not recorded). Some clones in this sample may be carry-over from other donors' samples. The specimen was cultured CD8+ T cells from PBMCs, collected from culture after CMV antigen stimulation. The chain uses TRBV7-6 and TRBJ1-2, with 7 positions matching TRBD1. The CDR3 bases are TGTGCCAGCAGCTTCACCACAGGGGTGGGAGGCTACACCTTC. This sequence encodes CASSFTTGVGGYTF.